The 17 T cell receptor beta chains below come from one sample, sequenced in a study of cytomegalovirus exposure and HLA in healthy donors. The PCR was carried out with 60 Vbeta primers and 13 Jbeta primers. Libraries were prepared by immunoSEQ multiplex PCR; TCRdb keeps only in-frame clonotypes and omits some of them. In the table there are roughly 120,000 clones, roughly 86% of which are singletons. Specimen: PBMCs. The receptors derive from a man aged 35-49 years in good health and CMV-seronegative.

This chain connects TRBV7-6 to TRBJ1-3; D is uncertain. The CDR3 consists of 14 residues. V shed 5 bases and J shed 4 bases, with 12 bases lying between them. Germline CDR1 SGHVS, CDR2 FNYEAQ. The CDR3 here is CASSPGSSGNTIYF. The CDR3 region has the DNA TGTGCCAGCAGCCCAGGCTCGTCGGGAAACACCATATATTTT.

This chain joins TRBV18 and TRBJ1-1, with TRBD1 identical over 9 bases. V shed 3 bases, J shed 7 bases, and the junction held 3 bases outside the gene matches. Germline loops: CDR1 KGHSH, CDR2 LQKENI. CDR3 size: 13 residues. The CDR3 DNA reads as TGTGCCAGCTCACCGGGACAGGGACTTGAAGCTTTCTTT. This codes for CASSPGQGLEAFF.

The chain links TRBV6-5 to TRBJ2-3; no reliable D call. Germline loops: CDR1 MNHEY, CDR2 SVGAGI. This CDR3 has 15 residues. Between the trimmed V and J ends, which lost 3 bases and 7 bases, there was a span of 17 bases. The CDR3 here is CASSYRVVYRHTQYF. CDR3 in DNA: TGTGCCAGCAGTTATCGGGTCGTTTATCGCCATACGCAGTATTTT.

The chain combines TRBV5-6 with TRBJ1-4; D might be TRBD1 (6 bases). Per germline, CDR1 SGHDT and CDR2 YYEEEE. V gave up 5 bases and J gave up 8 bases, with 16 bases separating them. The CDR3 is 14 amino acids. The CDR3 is CASSSGTIGEKLFF. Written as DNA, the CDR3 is TGTGCCAGCAGTTCCGGGACAATCGGCGAAAAACTGTTTTTT.

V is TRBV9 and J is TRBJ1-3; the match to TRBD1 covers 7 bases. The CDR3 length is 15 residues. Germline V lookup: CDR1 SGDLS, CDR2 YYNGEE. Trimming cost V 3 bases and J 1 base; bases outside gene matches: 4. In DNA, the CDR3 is TGTGCCAGCAGCGGACAGGGAGTATCTGGAAACACCATATATTTT. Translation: CASSGQGVSGNTIYF.

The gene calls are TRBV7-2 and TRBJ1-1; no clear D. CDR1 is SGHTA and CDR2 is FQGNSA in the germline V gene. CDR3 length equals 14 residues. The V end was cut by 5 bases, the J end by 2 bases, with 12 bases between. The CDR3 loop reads CASSPSRSNTEAFF. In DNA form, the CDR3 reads TGTGCCAGCAGCCCCTCTCGTAGTAACACTGAAGCTTTCTTT.

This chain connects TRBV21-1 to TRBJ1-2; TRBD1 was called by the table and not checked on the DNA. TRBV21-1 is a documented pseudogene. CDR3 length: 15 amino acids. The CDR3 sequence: CASSGPTGPGYGYTF. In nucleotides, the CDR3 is TGTGCCAGCAGCGGCCCTACAGGTCCGGGCTATGGCTACACCTTC.

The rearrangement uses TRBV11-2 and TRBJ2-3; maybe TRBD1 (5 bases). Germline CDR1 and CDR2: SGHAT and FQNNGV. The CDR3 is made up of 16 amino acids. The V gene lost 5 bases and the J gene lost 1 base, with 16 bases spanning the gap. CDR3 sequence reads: CASSRFTGVGTDTQYF. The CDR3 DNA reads TGTGCCAGCAGCCGATTTACAGGCGTGGGCACAGATACGCAGTATTTT. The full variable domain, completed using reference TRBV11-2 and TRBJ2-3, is EAGVAQSPRYKIIEKRQSVAFWCNPISGHATLYWYQQILGQGPKLLIQFQNNGVVDDSQLPKDRFSAERLKGVDSTLKIQPAKLEDSAVYLCASSRFTGVGTDTQYFGPGTRLTVL.

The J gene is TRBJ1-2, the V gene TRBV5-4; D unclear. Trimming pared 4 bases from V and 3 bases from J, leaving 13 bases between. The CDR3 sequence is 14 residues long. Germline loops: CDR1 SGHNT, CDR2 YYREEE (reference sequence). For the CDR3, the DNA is TGTGCCAGCAGCGGCCCAACTACGGACTATGGCTACACCTTC. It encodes CASSGPTTDYGYTF.

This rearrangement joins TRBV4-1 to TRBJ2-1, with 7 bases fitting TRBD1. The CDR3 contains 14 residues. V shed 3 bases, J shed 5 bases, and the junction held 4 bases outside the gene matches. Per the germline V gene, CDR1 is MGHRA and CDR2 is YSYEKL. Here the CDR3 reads CASSHPTGHNEQFF. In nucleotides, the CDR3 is TGCGCCAGCAGCCACCCGACAGGGCACAATGAGCAGTTCTTC.

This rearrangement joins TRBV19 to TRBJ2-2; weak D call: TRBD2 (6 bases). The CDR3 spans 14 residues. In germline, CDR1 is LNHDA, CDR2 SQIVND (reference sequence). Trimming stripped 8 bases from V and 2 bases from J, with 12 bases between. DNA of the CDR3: TGTGCCAGTCGACCGCGGGGAAACACCGGGGAGCTGTTTTTT. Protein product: CASRPRGNTGELFF.

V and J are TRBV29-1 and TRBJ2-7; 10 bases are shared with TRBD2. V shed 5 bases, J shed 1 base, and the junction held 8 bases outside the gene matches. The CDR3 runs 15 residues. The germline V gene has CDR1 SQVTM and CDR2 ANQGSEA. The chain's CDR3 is CSVLHRLAGSYEQYF. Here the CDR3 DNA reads TGCAGCGTTCTCCATAGACTAGCGGGTTCCTACGAGCAGTACTTC.

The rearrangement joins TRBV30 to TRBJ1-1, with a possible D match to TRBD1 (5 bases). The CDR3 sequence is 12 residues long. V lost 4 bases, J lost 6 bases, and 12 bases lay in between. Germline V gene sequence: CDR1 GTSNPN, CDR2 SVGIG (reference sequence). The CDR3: CAWTYGGAEAFF. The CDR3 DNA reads TGTGCCTGGACCTACGGGGGGGCTGAAGCTTTCTTT. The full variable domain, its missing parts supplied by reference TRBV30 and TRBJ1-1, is SQTIHQWPATLVQPVGSPLSLECTVEGTSNPNLYWYRQAAGRGLQLLFYSVGIGQISSEVPQNLSASRPQDRQFILSSKKLLLSDSGFYLCAWTYGGAEAFFGQGTRLTVV.

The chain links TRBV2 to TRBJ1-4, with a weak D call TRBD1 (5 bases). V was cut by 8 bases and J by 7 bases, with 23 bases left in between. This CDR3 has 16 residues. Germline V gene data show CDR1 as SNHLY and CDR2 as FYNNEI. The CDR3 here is CASEEGGSGGGEKLFF. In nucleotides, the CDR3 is TGTGCCAGCGAAGAAGGAGGTAGCGGTGGGGGTGAAAAACTGTTTTTT.

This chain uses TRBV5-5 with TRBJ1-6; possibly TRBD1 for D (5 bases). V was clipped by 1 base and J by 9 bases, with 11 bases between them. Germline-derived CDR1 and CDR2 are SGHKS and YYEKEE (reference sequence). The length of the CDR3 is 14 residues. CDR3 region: CASSLPGSSSPLHF. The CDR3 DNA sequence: TGTGCCAGCAGCTTGCCAGGGTCCAGTTCACCCCTCCACTTT.

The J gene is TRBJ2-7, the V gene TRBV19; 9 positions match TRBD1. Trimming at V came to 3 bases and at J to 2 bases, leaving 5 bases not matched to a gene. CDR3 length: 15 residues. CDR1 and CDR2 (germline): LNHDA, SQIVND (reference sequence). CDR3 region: CASSISRDRAYEQYF. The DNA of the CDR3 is TGTGCCAGTAGTATTAGCCGGGACAGGGCCTACGAGCAGTACTTC.

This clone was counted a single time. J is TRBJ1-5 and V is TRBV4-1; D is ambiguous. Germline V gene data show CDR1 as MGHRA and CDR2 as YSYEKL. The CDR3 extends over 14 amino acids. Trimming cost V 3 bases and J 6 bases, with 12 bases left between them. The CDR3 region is CASSHGQEGQPQHF. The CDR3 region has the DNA TGCGCCAGCAGCCATGGGCAGGAGGGTCAGCCCCAGCATTTT.